A single sample gave rise to the 30 T cell receptor beta chains below, sequenced in a study of blood T cell repertoires in COVID-19 (dated by TCRdb to 2018 to 2021). The protocol used for the library was the immunoSEQ multiplex PCR assay. TCRdb retrieved this table from immuneACCESS and kept in-frame rearrangements only. Not all clones are present; in checked studies, unresolved V genes account for under half, and no reason is known for the remainder. A total of 200,000 or so clones appear in this sample, 88% of them only once. The ten most abundant clones make up less than 3.5% of the sample. Specimen: peripheral blood. These receptors came from a woman aged 55-69 years with acute or convalescent COVID-19.

This clone was seen only once. The chain employs TRBV7-9 and TRBJ2-7, with 9 bases fitting TRBD2. This CDR3 contains 13 residues. The junction had 3 bases not matched to a gene; V was cut back by 6 bases and J by 3 bases. Per germline, CDR1 SEHNR and CDR2 FQNEAQ (reference sequence). CDR3 sequence (DNA): TGTGCCAGCAGGGGACTAGCAGACTACGAGCAGTACTTC. It specifies CASRGLADYEQYF.

The CDR3 protein is CASSYSTGRENEKLFF. The CDR3 coding sequence is TGTGCCAGCAGTTACTCGACGGGCAGGGAAAATGAAAAACTGTTTTTT. The chain couples TRBV6-5 to TRBJ1-4, with D possibly being TRBD1 (5 bases). CDR3 length: 16 residues. Germline CDR1 is MNHEY and CDR2 is SVGAGI. Deletions cut 0 bases from V and 5 bases from J, with 13 bases between.

V gene TRBV29-1 combines with J gene TRBJ1-2; 11 nucleotides line up with TRBD1. The germline gives CDR1 SQVTM, CDR2 ANQGSEA. The CDR3 spans 14 residues. J gave up 8 bases and V 2 bases, and 7 bases lay outside the gene matches. The CDR3 bases are TGCAGCGTTGAAAAGGACAGGGGGCGTATGGGCTACACCTTC. As protein: CSVEKDRGRMGYTF.

The chain is built from TRBV7-9 and TRBJ2-1; 7 nucleotides line up with TRBD2. Germline lookup yields CDR1 SEHNR and CDR2 FQNEAQ (reference sequence). J gave up 4 bases and V 2 bases, and 11 bases lay outside the gene matches. The CDR3 loop spans 17 amino acids. The CDR3 region is CASSLLGGSSFYNEQFF. CDR3 in DNA: TGTGCCAGCAGCTTATTGGGGGGGTCCTCCTTTTACAATGAGCAGTTCTTC.

CDR3 coding DNA: TGTGCCTGGAGTCAACGGTACACTGAAGCTTTCTTT. Translated, it gives CAWSQRYTEAFF. The V gene is TRBV30, the J gene TRBJ1-1; D gene unclear. Germline V gene lookup returns CDR1 GTSNPN and CDR2 SVGIG (reference sequence). Trimming pared 2 bases from V and 3 bases from J, leaving 7 bases between. CDR3 length: 12 residues.

V usage is TRBV7-9 and J usage is TRBJ2-7, with D maybe TRBD2 (6 bases). V was clipped by 2 bases and J by 2 bases, with 16 bases between them. Looked up from germline, CDR1 is SEHNR and CDR2 is FQNEAQ (reference sequence). This CDR3 has 16 amino acids. CDR3 DNA sequence: TGTGCCAGCAGCTTATTGGCTACCGGGGGTACCTACGAGCAGTACTTC. Protein product: CASSLLATGGTYEQYF. Variable domain in full (rest from reference TRBV7-9 and TRBJ2-7): DTGVSQNPRHKITKRGQNVTFRCDPISEHNRLYWYRQTLGQGPEFLTYFQNEAQLEKSRLLSDRFSAERPKGSFSTLEIQRTEQGDSAMYLCASSLLATGGTYEQYFGPGTRLTVT.

This clone has just one count. The chain links TRBV5-8 to TRBJ1-1, with TRBD1 matching over 7 bases. There are 13 residues in the CDR3. Unmatched junction bases numbered 7, after V lost 4 bases and J lost 7 bases. From germline, CDR1 is SGHTS and CDR2 YDEGEE. In nucleotides, the CDR3 is TGTGCCAGCAGCCGCGTTAGGACAGGTGAAGCTTTCTTT. Protein: CASSRVRTGEAFF.

The CDR3 DNA sequence: TGTGCCAGCAGCTTAAGGGCAAGGACTATAGCTACAAATGAGCAGTTCTTC. This codes for CASSLRARTIATNEQFF. The chain uses TRBV7-6 and TRBJ2-1; D might be TRBD2 (6 bases). V shed 2 bases and J shed 7 bases, with 21 bases lying between them. The CDR3 length is 17 residues. Germline-derived CDR1 and CDR2 are SGHVS and FNYEAQ.

The rearrangement uses TRBV5-1 and TRBJ2-3; 9 bases map to TRBD2. After removal of 0 bases from V and 14 bases from J, the junction contained 19 bases not matched to a gene. The CDR3 sequence is 17 residues long. Germline CDR1 and CDR2: SGHRS and YFSETQ. CDR3 region: CASSLAGGGPVAGVWYF. In DNA form, the CDR3 reads TGCGCCAGCAGCTTGGCGGGCGGCGGTCCTGTAGCGGGGGTATGGTATTTT.

This clone was observed a few times. This chain connects TRBV28 to TRBJ2-3; D is possibly TRBD1 (6 bases). Per the germline V gene, CDR1 is MDHEN and CDR2 is SYDVKM. CDR3 length equals 19 residues. Trimming left V 4 bases short and J 0 bases short, with 23 bases between. The CDR3 DNA reads TGTGCCAGCAGTTCCCCCTCTCCGGGACAATCGACTAGCACAGATACGCAGTATTTT. Its translation is CASSSPSPGQSTSTDTQYF. Drawing the rest from reference TRBV28 and TRBJ2-3, the complete variable domain is DVKVTQSSRYLVKRTGEKVFLECVQDMDHENMFWYRQDPGLGLRLIYFSYDVKMKEKGDIPEGYSVSREKKERFSLILESASTNQTSMYLCASSSPSPGQSTSTDTQYFGPGTRLTVL.

This chain connects TRBV20-1 to TRBJ1-5, with D possibly matching TRBD1 (6 bases). Between the trimmed V and J ends, which lost 7 bases and 4 bases, there was a span of 14 bases. The CDR3 is made up of 13 amino acids. Germline values: CDR1 DFQATT, CDR2 SNEGSKA (reference sequence). CDR3 DNA: TGCAGTGTTAGTAGACAGGCTAATCAGCCCCAGCATTTT. Its translation: CSVSRQANQPQHF.

The V and J genes are TRBV11-2 and TRBJ2-5, with TRBD2 identical over 9 bases. CDR3 size: 15 residues. The V segment lost 3 bases and the J segment 5 bases; nucleotides outside the gene matches: 7. The germline V gene encodes CDR1 SGHAT and CDR2 FQNNGV. The CDR3 reads CASSFQAGGGETQYF. The CDR3 region has the DNA TGTGCCAGCAGCTTCCAAGCGGGGGGAGGTGAGACCCAGTACTTC.

The CDR3 DNA sequence: TGCGCCAGCAGCCAGGGAGCCAACAGGGGGGCCTACAATGAGCAGTTCTTC. Its protein product is CASSQGANRGAYNEQFF. The chain recombines TRBV4-1 with TRBJ2-1, with 8 bases that match TRBD1. The CDR3 runs to 17 residues. V gave up 3 bases and J gave up 2 bases; unmatched junction bases: 9. Per germline, CDR1 MGHRA and CDR2 YSYEKL.

This chain links TRBV4-2 with TRBJ2-5; the D is unclear. Germline V lookup: CDR1 LGHNA, CDR2 YNFKEQ. V lost 1 base and J lost 4, with 10 bases in between. CDR3 size: 14 residues. The CDR3 DNA is TGTGCCAGCAGCCAAGCCGTTTTCAGAGAGACCCAGTACTTC. Translated: CASSQAVFRETQYF.

This sequence joins TRBV5-1 and TRBJ1-2, with no clear D. Trimming took 0 bases from V and 6 from J, leaving 12 bases between them. The CDR3 sequence is 14 residues long. CDR1 is SGHRS and CDR2 is YFSETQ in the germline V gene. This CDR3 reads CASSLAGDLNGYTF. CDR3 DNA sequence: TGCGCCAGCAGCTTGGCCGGGGATTTGAATGGCTACACCTTC.

The chain recombines TRBV4-2 with TRBJ2-4; 11 positions match TRBD2. The CDR3 covers 19 residues. The germline gives CDR1 LGHNA, CDR2 YNFKEQ. Trimming cost V 0 bases and J 0 bases; bases outside gene matches: 7. CDR3 sequence reads: CASSQEIVAGGLAKNIQYF. CDR3 DNA: TGTGCCAGCAGCCAAGAAATCGTAGCGGGAGGGCTAGCCAAAAACATTCAGTACTTC.

V is TRBV24-1 and J is TRBJ2-2; 9 bases map to TRBD1. The CDR3 extends over 16 amino acids. CDR1 and CDR2 (germline): KGHDR, SFDVKD. J was trimmed by 5 bases and V by 7 bases; bases with no gene match: 10. The CDR3 is CATSPGTGRPTGELFF. CDR3 DNA: TGTGCCACCAGCCCTGGGACAGGGAGGCCTACCGGGGAGCTGTTTTTT.

The gene calls are TRBV7-2 and TRBJ2-7, with TRBD1 matching over 10 bases. CDR3 size: 14 residues. Germline V gene sequence: CDR1 SGHTA, CDR2 FQGNSA. The V segment lost 5 bases and the J segment 4 bases; nucleotides outside the gene matches: 5. CDR3: CASSSRQGAYEQYF. For the CDR3, the DNA is TGTGCCAGCAGCAGTCGACAGGGGGCTTACGAGCAGTACTTC. Full variable domain (remainder filled in from reference TRBV7-2 and TRBJ2-7): GAGVSQSPSNKVTEKGKDVELRCDPISGHTALYWYRQSLGQGLEFLIYFQGNSAPDKSGLPSDRFSAERTGGSVSTLTIQRTQQEDSAVYLCASSSRQGAYEQYFGPGTRLTVT.

The J gene is TRBJ2-6, the V gene TRBV7-3; D remains unclear. Per germline, CDR1 SGHTA and CDR2 FQGTGA. The CDR3 length is 15 residues. With 2 bases removed from V and 0 bases from J, the gap between germline ends came to 5 bases. CDR3 DNA sequence: TGTGCCAGCAGCTTACCCCGCTCTGGGGCCAACGTCCTGACTTTC. Its protein is CASSLPRSGANVLTF.

The chain is built from TRBV25-1 and TRBJ1-4; 7 bases are shared with TRBD1. Germline assignment: CDR1 MGHDK and CDR2 SYGVNS. V lost 6 bases and J lost 8; bases outside the gene matches: 9. This CDR3 contains 14 residues. The CDR3 loop is CASSAPGQLEKLFF. DNA for the CDR3: TGTGCCAGCAGCGCCCCGGGACAGCTCGAAAAACTGTTTTTT.

This clone was seen a single time. The chain carries TRBV29-1 and TRBJ2-3, with TRBD2 matching over 12 bases. CDR3 length equals 14 residues. Germline V gene lookup returns CDR1 SQVTM and CDR2 ANQGSEA. V gave up 5 bases and J gave up 5 bases; unmatched junction bases: 5. The CDR3 is CSVTGLAGLDTQYF. The DNA for the CDR3 is TGCAGCGTTACAGGACTAGCGGGATTAGATACGCAGTATTTT.

The chain uses TRBV7-9 and TRBJ1-2; D unclear. The CDR3 runs to 15 residues. V lost 1 base and J 0 bases, leaving 9 bases between the germline ends. Germline lookup yields CDR1 SEHNR and CDR2 FQNEAQ (reference sequence). The CDR3 sequence: CASSLERASNYGYTF. Here the CDR3 DNA reads TGTGCCAGCAGCTTAGAGAGGGCTTCTAACTATGGCTACACCTTC.

V usage is TRBV23-1 and J usage is TRBJ2-7; the D is unclear. TRBV23-1 is an ORF, and what it does is uncertain. CDR3 size: 15 residues. Trimming took off 7 bases at V and 3 bases at J, with 19 bases between the two ends. CDR3 sequence reads: CASIPPKAADYEQYF. CDR3 nucleotide sequence: TGCGCCAGCATCCCCCCTAAGGCGGCCGACTACGAGCAGTACTTC.

In the case of this clone: The germline gene is not matched at one end of the junction; a read error may be the cause. The chain couples TRBV14 to TRBJ2-2; the D gene is possibly TRBD1 (6 bases). Per germline, CDR1 SGHDN and CDR2 FVKESK. The CDR3 has 16 residues. The CDR3 loop reads CASSLRPGANAGELFF. CDR3 in DNA: TGTGCCAGCAGCCTCAGGCCAGGGGCGAACGCCGGGGAGCTGTTTTTT.

V and J are TRBV21-1 and TRBJ1-2; the DNA was not used to check the table's D call, TRBD1. TRBV21-1 is noted as a pseudogene. The CDR3 runs to 18 residues. The CDR3 spells CASSKVSISGQFNYGYTF. The CDR3 region has the DNA TGTGCCAGCAGCAAGGTTTCAATTTCGGGACAGTTCAACTATGGCTACACCTTC.

The V and J genes are TRBV4-3 and TRBJ2-1, with D possibly TRBD2 on 5 matching bases. V dropped 0 bases and J dropped 7 bases, with 22 bases sitting between them. The germline gives CDR1 LGHNA, CDR2 YSLEER. The CDR3 is 18 residues long. The CDR3: CASSQDSTGKWLGNEQFF. CDR3 sequence (DNA): TGCGCCAGCAGCCAAGATTCTACGGGAAAGTGGCTCGGAAATGAGCAGTTCTTC.

This chain links TRBV4-1 with TRBJ2-1; 10 positions agree with TRBD2. CDR3 size: 15 residues. Trimming removed 5 bases from V and 8 bases from J; junction bases left unmatched: 9. CDR1 is MGHRA and CDR2 is YSYEKL in the germline V gene. The CDR3 bases are TGCGCCAGCAGCAGGATGGCTAGCGGGAGCCATGAGCAGTTCTTC. Protein product: CASSRMASGSHEQFF.

The chain joins TRBV3-1 (or the pseudogene TRBV3-2) to TRBJ2-2; D is possibly TRBD2 (5 bases). CDR3 length: 17 amino acids. Per the germline V gene, CDR1 is LGHDT and CDR2 is YNNKEL (reference sequence). Between the trimmed V and J ends, which lost 1 base and 1 base, there was a span of 13 bases. The chain's CDR3 is CASSQAWLARNTGELFF. The CDR3 bases are TGTGCCAGCAGCCAAGCGTGGCTAGCAAGGAACACCGGGGAGCTGTTTTTT.

V usage is TRBV6-2 or TRBV6-3 and J usage is TRBJ2-2; possibly TRBD1 for D (6 bases). This CDR3 is built from 14 residues. Germline loops: CDR1 MNHEY, CDR2 SVGEGT. The germline V and J ends were trimmed by 2 bases and 8 bases, with 12 bases remaining between them. CDR3 loop: CASSYTGWEGELFF. The CDR3 nucleotides read TGTGCCAGCAGTTACACAGGGTGGGAGGGGGAGCTGTTTTTT.

The chain is built from TRBV5-1 and TRBJ2-5; D gene unclear. Trimming left V 2 bases short and J 2 bases short, with 10 bases between. Germline CDR1 SGHRS, CDR2 YFSETQ. The CDR3 has 14 residues. DNA for the CDR3: TGCGCCAGCAGCTTACTCACCGCGCAAGAGACCCAGTACTTC. Its protein is CASSLLTAQETQYF.